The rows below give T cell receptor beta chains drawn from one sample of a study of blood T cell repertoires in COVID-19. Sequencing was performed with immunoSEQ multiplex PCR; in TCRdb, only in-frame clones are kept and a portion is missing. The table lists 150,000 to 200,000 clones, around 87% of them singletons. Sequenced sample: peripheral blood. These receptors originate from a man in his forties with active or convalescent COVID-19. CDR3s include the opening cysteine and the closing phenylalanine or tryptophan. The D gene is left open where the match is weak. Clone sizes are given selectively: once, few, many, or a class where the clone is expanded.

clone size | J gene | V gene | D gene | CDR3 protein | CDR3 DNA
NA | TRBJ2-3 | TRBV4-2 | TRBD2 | CASSQNSGGGDTQYF | TGTGCCAGCAGCCAGAATAGCGGGGGAGGAGATACGCAGTATTTT
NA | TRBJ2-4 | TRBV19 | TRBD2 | CASSPGTSGVKNIQYF | TGTGCCAGTAGTCCAGGGACTAGCGGGGTAAAAAACATTCAGTACTTC
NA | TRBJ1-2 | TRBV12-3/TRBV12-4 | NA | CASSFGENYGYTF | TGTGCCAGCAGTTTTGGGGAGAACTATGGCTACACCTTC
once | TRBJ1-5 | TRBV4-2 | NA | CASSQDWLRGNQPQHF | TGTGCCAGCAGCCAAGATTGGCTCAGGGGCAATCAGCCCCAGCATTTT
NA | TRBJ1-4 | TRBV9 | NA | CASSVGGGNEKLFF | TGTGCCAGCAGCGTAGGAGGCGGAAATGAAAAACTGTTTTTT
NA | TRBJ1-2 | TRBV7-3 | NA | CASSPAGPADYGYTF | TGTGCCAGCAGCCCTGCGGGCCCCGCTGACTATGGCTACACCTTC
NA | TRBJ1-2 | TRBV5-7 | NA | CASRVLGFPDGYTF | TGTGCCAGCAGAGTTCTGGGCTTCCCAGATGGCTACACCTTC
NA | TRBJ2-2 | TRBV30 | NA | CASHRKTNTGELFF | TGTGCCAGTCACAGGAAAACGAACACCGGGGAGCTGTTTTTT
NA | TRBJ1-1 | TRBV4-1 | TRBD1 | CASSQATGLNTEAFF | TGCGCCAGCAGCCAAGCGACAGGGTTGAACACTGAAGCTTTCTTT
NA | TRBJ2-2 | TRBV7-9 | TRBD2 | CASSRSSGGNTGELFF | TGTGCCAGCAGCAGATCTAGCGGGGGGAACACCGGGGAGCTGTTTTTT
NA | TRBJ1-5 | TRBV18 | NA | CASSPRGLGQPQHF | TGTGCCAGCTCACCAAGGGGTCTCGGTCAGCCCCAGCATTTT
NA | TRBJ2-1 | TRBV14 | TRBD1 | CASSQVTGGSGQFF | TGTGCCAGCAGCCAAGTTACAGGGGGCAGTGGGCAGTTCTTC
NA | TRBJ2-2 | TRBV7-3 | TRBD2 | CASSLFASGSTGELFF | TGTGCCAGCAGCTTATTCGCTAGCGGGTCTACCGGGGAGCTGTTTTTT